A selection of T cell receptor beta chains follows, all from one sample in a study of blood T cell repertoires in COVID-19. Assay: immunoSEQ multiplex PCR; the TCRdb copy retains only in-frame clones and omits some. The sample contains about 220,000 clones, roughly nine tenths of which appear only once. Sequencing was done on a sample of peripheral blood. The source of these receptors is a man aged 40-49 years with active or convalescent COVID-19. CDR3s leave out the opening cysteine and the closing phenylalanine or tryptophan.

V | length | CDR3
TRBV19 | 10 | ASSNRAAEAF
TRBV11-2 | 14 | ASSSRLDRRGSPLH
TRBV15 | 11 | ATSREDTPEQY
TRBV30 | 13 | AWSLTGGLQETQY
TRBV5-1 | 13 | ASSGGTGVPTEAF
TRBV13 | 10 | ASSTGSNGYT
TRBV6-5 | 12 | ASSYGQGGQPQH
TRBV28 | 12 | ASSTTPRNYGYT
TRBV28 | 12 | ASSSGLQRYVLT
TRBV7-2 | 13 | ASSLVGGAGGEQY
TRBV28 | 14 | ASSLRQGVGTGELF
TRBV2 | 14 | ASSETGNSTSYEQY
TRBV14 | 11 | ASSPMQGFEAF
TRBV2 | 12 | ASSGTGGDQPQH
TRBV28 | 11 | ASSLPSGESQH
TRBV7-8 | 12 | ASSLGQGIREQY
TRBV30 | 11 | AWALISGTEAF
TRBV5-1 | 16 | ASRLGLAGATGADTQY
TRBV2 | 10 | AGRQGLYEQY
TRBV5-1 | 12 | ASSSLTSVNEQY
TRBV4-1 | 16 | ASSQSMRSSSYNSPLH
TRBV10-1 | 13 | ASSESRDFSYEQY
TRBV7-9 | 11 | ASSYDRVLGQY
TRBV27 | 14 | ASSQVTSGGGYEQY
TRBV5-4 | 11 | ASSWQGARSQH
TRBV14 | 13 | ASRRGGSGSYEQY
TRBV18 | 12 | ASSPTREVDTQY
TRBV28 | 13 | ASRTTGTGNQPQH
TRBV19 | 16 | ASSRSGQGAYSNQPQH
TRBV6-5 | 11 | ASSYSAGNEQF
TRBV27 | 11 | ASSLSSYNEQF
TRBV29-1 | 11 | SVDSGYNYGYT
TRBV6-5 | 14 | ASSYSRGLATDTQY
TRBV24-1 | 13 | ATGNEGLSYNEQF
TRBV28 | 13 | ASSFPQGANTEAF